A selection of T cell receptor beta chains follows, all from one sample in a study of blood T cell repertoires in COVID-19. Assay: immunoSEQ multiplex PCR; the TCRdb copy retains only in-frame clones and omits some. The top ten hold around 4.4% of the sample, which has 300,000 to 350,000 clones, 65% to 90% seen once. Sequencing input: PBMCs or T cells enriched from blood (not recorded which). These receptors all come from a woman between 35 and 50 years old with acute COVID-19. Each CDR3 is given with its conserved first and last residue. D genes are given only for firm matches. Some rows mark clone size as missing; the rest say once, few, many or name a class of expanded clone.

D gene | J gene | V gene | clone size | CDR3 protein | CDR3 DNA
TRBD1 | TRBJ2-5 | TRBV19 | . | CASSTWTGQETQYF | TGTGCCAGTAGTACCTGGACAGGGCAAGAGACCCAGTACTTC
. | TRBJ2-7 | TRBV4-2 | . | CASSQTVRATYEQYF | TGTGCCAGCAGCCAAACCGTCAGGGCCACCTACGAGCAGTACTTC
. | TRBJ2-2 | TRBV2 | . | CASRGLLNTGELFF | TGTGCCAGCAGGGGACTGTTGAACACCGGGGAGCTGTTTTTT
TRBD1 | TRBJ1-2 | TRBV5-1 | . | CASSPSQGPNYGYTF | TGCGCCAGCAGCCCCTCACAGGGGCCTAACTATGGCTACACCTTC
TRBD1 | TRBJ2-1 | TRBV7-2 | few | CASSLIWTGGSYNEQFF | TGTGCCAGCAGCCTGATCTGGACAGGGGGTTCCTACAATGAGCAGTTCTTC
. | TRBJ2-3 | TRBV5-4 | . | CASSFGRVGGTDTQYF | TGTGCCAGCAGCTTCGGCCGGGTCGGGGGAACAGATACGCAGTATTTT
. | TRBJ2-7 | TRBV21-1 | . | CASSGTAYEQYF | TGTGCCAGCAGCGGGACAGCCTACGAGCAGTACTTC
TRBD1 | TRBJ1-5 | TRBV19 | . | CASSTPGQSNQPQHF | TGTGCCAGTAGTACACCGGGACAGAGCAATCAGCCCCAGCATTTT
. | TRBJ2-5 | TRBV27 | . | CASTESRVADIQETQYF | TGTGCCAGCACCGAAAGCAGGGTGGCAGATATACAAGAGACCCAGTACTTC
TRBD1 | TRBJ2-1 | TRBV10-3 | . | CAIRGQGGFNEQFF | TGTGCCATCAGAGGACAGGGGGGATTCAATGAGCAGTTCTTC
. | TRBJ1-2 | TRBV5-6 | . | CASSLDILYGYTF | TGTGCCAGCAGCTTAGACATACTCTATGGCTACACCTTC
TRBD2 | TRBJ2-7 | TRBV6-6 | once | CASSGLAGSYEQYF | TGTGCCAGCAGTGGACTAGCGGGGTCCTACGAGCAGTACTTC
. | TRBJ1-2 | TRBV11-2 | many | CASSLQPTSGDGYTF | TGTGCCAGCAGCTTACAGCCTACCTCGGGTGATGGCTACACCTTC
. | TRBJ2-1 | TRBV6-4 | . | CASRQESSYNEQFF | TGTGCCAGCAGACAGGAGAGCTCCTACAATGAGCAGTTCTTC
. | TRBJ2-7 | TRBV11-1 | . | CASSSPMNSYEQYF | TGTGCCAGCAGCTCACCGATGAACAGCTACGAGCAGTACTTC
. | TRBJ1-1 | TRBV5-1 | once | CASSLDSLNTEAFF | TGCGCCAGCAGCTTGGACAGCTTGAACACTGAAGCTTTCTTT
TRBD1 | TRBJ1-2 | TRBV9 | . | CASSANTGAYGYTF | TGTGCCAGCAGCGCTAATACAGGGGCCTATGGCTACACCTTC
TRBD2 | TRBJ2-7 | TRBV5-6 | . | CASSSIGGVSYEQYF | TGTGCCAGCAGCTCGATCGGGGGGGTATCCTACGAGCAGTACTTC
. | TRBJ2-7 | TRBV19 | . | CASSIAGTLYEQYF | TGTGCCAGTAGTATCGCGGGGACCCTCTACGAGCAGTACTTC
. | TRBJ1-3 | TRBV2 | . | CASSPQGNSGNTIYF | TGTGCCAGCAGCCCCCAGGGAAATTCTGGAAACACCATATATTTT
. | TRBJ1-2 | TRBV28 | . | CASRLQGGYGYTF | TGTGCCAGCAGACTACAGGGTGGCTATGGCTACACCTTC
TRBD2 | TRBJ2-2 | TRBV28 | . | CAGTRTSGSRSTGELFF | TGTGCCGGGACAAGGACTAGCGGGAGTAGAAGCACCGGGGAGCTGTTTTTT
. | TRBJ1-2 | TRBV3-1/TRBV3-2 | . | CASSQTPYGYTF | TGTGCCAGCAGCCAGACTCCCTATGGCTACACCTTC
TRBD1 | TRBJ1-1 | TRBV29-1 | . | CSVVTDRGNTEAFF | TGCAGCGTTGTCACGGACAGGGGGAACACTGAAGCTTTCTTT
TRBD2 | TRBJ2-3 | TRBV10-3 | . | CATNLAGESDTQYF | TGTGCCACCAACCTAGCGGGAGAGAGCGATACGCAGTATTTT
. | TRBJ1-2 | TRBV7-3 | . | CASSLGQNYGYTF | TGTGCCAGCAGCTTGGGCCAGAACTATGGCTACACCTTC
TRBD2 | TRBJ2-3 | TRBV5-4 | . | CASSPTSGPPNTQYF | TGTGCCAGCAGTCCGACTAGCGGACCGCCCAATACGCAGTATTTT
TRBD1 | TRBJ1-1 | TRBV7-2 | . | CASSPYRGRIAEAFF | TGTGCCAGCAGCCCCTACAGGGGGCGGATCGCTGAAGCTTTCTTT
. | TRBJ2-3 | TRBV9 | . | CASSVGHANTDTQYF | TGTGCCAGCAGCGTAGGACACGCAAACACAGATACGCAGTATTTT
. | TRBJ1-1 | TRBV7-2 | . | CASSPLGGLDAFF | TGTGCCAGCAGCCCCCTGGGAGGGCTGGACGCTTTCTTT
. | TRBJ1-2 | TRBV5-5 | . | CASSSGLSQGHYGYTF | TGTGCCAGCAGCTCTGGCCTATCACAGGGACACTATGGCTACACCTTC
. | TRBJ1-2 | TRBV7-8 | . | CASSLGRGTSYGYTF | TGTGCCAGCAGCTTAGGTCGAGGAACTTCCTATGGCTACACCTTC
. | TRBJ1-2 | TRBV11-2 | . | CASSLSASGGLIYGYTF | TGTGCCAGCAGCTTATCCGCGAGCGGGGGGCTTATCTATGGCTACACCTTC
. | TRBJ2-7 | TRBV27 | few | CASSFRRLNSYEQYF | TGTGCCAGCAGTTTTCGCAGACTTAACTCCTACGAGCAGTACTTC
. | TRBJ1-3 | TRBV5-6 | once | CASSFRGNTIYF | TGTGCCAGCAGCTTCAGAGGAAACACCATATATTTT
TRBD1 | TRBJ2-3 | TRBV18 | . | CASSPLTGGTDTQYF | TGTGCCAGCTCACCCTTGACAGGGGGCACAGATACGCAGTATTTT
. | TRBJ1-4 | TRBV2 | few | CASSEGGYPTNEKLFF | TGTGCCAGCAGTGAGGGGGGTTACCCAACTAATGAAAAACTGTTTTTT
. | TRBJ2-5 | TRBV2 | . | CATRTDQETQYF | TGTGCCACTAGGACAGATCAAGAGACCCAGTACTTC
. | TRBJ1-3 | TRBV9 | . | CASSALQAGNTIYF | TGTGCCAGCAGCGCCCTTCAGGCTGGAAACACCATATATTTT
. | TRBJ1-1 | TRBV3-1/TRBV3-2 | once | CASSLLRGQTEAFF | TGTGCCAGCAGCCTACTGCGGGGGCAGACTGAAGCTTTCTTT
. | TRBJ1-1 | TRBV18 | . | CASSLDTNTEAFF | TGTGCCAGCTCACTCGACACAAACACTGAAGCTTTCTTT
TRBD1 | TRBJ2-1 | TRBV7-7 | . | CASSPTGTGGYNEQFF | TGTGCCAGCAGCCCCACCGGGACAGGGGGCTACAATGAGCAGTTCTTC
. | TRBJ1-1 | TRBV9 | . | CASSVVAGSTEAFF | TGTGCCAGCAGCGTAGTAGCGGGGAGCACTGAAGCTTTCTTT
. | TRBJ1-2 | TRBV5-1 | . | CASSVAIGGQSLYTF | TGCGCCAGCAGCGTAGCTATTGGGGGCCAATCCCTCTACACCTTC
TRBD2 | TRBJ2-1 | TRBV2 | . | CASRSSGVYNEQFF | TGTGCCAGCAGGTCTAGCGGGGTTTACAATGAGCAGTTCTTC
TRBD1 | TRBJ1-5 | TRBV7-9 | . | CASSLGSGGVQPQHF | TGTGCCAGCAGCTTAGGGTCAGGGGGTGTTCAGCCCCAGCATTTT
. | TRBJ1-4 | TRBV5-4 | . | CASSSGNEKLFF | TGTGCCAGCAGCTCAGGCAATGAAAAACTGTTTTTT
. | TRBJ2-3 | TRBV10-3 | . | CAIRASTDTQYF | TGTGCCATCAGAGCTAGCACAGATACGCAGTATTTT